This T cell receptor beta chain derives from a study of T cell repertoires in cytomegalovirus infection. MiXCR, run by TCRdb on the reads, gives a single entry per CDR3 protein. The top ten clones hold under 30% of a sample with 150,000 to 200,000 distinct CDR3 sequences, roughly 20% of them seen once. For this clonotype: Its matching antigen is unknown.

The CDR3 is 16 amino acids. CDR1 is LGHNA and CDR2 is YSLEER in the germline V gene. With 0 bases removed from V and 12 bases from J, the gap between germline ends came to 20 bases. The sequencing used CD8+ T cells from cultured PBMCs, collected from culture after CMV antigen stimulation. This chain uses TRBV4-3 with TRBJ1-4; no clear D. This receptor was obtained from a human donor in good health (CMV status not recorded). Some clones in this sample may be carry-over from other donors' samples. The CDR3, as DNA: TGCGCCAGCAGCCAAGATATTCGGGCCCAAAACCTGCAACTGTTTTTT. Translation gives CASSQDIRAQNLQLFF.